The 21 T cell receptor beta chains reported below all come from one sample, sequenced in a study of blood T cell repertoires in COVID-19 (dated by TCRdb to 2019 to 2021). Receptor libraries were prepared by the immunoSEQ multiplex PCR assay. TCRdb took over this immuneACCESS table, retaining in-frame rearrangements with V and J assigned. Such tables are incomplete; in checked studies, under half of the missing clones stem from an unresolved V gene, and the remainder is unexplained. In all, the sample holds around 190,000 clones, and 84% of those were seen once. The top ten hold 3% to 3.5% of the sample. The sample comprised PBMCs or T cells enriched from blood (not recorded which). These receptors all stem from a woman younger than 45 who had been exposed to COVID-19.

This clone was picked up one time. The chain couples TRBV4-3 to TRBJ1-1; D possibly corresponds to TRBD1 (6 bases). The CDR3 has 15 amino acids. V lost 1 base and J 2 bases, leaving 11 bases between the germline ends. The germline CDR1 and CDR2 sequences are LGHNA and YSLEER. The CDR3 protein is CASSQGPTGNTEAFF. As DNA, the CDR3 is TGCGCCAGCAGCCAAGGACCGACAGGTAACACTGAAGCTTTCTTT.

The chain carries TRBV5-1 and TRBJ1-1; D call uncertain. V gave up 0 bases and J gave up 4 bases, with 10 bases separating them. The CDR3 covers 14 residues. Germline-derived CDR1 and CDR2 are SGHRS and YFSETQ. CDR3 in DNA: TGCGCCAGCAGCTTGGAGAGGGTGGCCACTGAAGCTTTCTTT. Translated, it gives CASSLERVATEAFF.

V gene TRBV4-1 combines with J gene TRBJ1-2; 8 nucleotides line up with TRBD1. The length of the CDR3 is 14 residues. Germline loops: CDR1 MGHRA, CDR2 YSYEKL. The junction had 8 bases not matched to a gene; V was cut back by 3 bases and J by 8 bases. CDR3 bases: TGCGCCAGCAGCCACGGAGGACAGGGAGGAGGCTACACCTTC. This codes for CASSHGGQGGGYTF.

The V call is TRBV25-1, the J call TRBJ2-7, with 7 bases identical to TRBD1. The CDR3 spans 15 residues. The J segment lost 2 bases and the V segment lost 4 bases, leaving 8 bases of the junction unmatched. CDR1 and CDR2 from the germline V gene are MGHDK and SYGVNS. In DNA form, the CDR3 reads TGTGCCAGCAGTGTCGACTGGGACAGTACCTACGAGCAGTACTTC. This sequence encodes CASSVDWDSTYEQYF.

J is TRBJ2-1 and V is TRBV3-1 (or the pseudogene TRBV3-2), with 7 bases identical to TRBD2. This CDR3 is 14 amino acids long. Germline V gene lookup returns CDR1 LGHDT and CDR2 YNNKEL (reference sequence). V shed 1 base, J shed 10 bases, and the junction held 7 bases outside the gene matches. The CDR3 DNA sequence: TGTGCCAGCAGCCAAGCCCGACTAGCAGGGGAGCAGTTCTTC. Translated: CASSQARLAGEQFF.

The chain carries TRBV2 and TRBJ1-5; tentative D call: TRBD1 (6 bases). V lost 6 bases and J 4 bases, leaving 10 bases between the germline ends. Germline V lookup: CDR1 SNHLY, CDR2 FYNNEI. There are 13 residues in the CDR3. The CDR3 region has the DNA TGTGCCAGCAGCGGACAGCAGAATCAGCCCCAGCATTTT. Translating it yields CASSGQQNQPQHF.

The V gene is TRBV6-1, the J gene TRBJ2-3; TRBD2 matches 9 bases. In germline, CDR1 is MNHNS, CDR2 SASEGT. Losses at the gene ends were 3 bases for V and 4 bases for J; bases not matched to a gene: 11. CDR3 length: 17 amino acids. The CDR3 coding sequence is TGTGCCAGCAGTGACCACGTTCGGCGGGGGGGCCCAGATACGCAGTATTTT. Translating gives CASSDHVRRGGPDTQYF.

The rearrangement joins TRBV13 to TRBJ1-3; 9 nucleotides agree with TRBD1. V dropped 2 bases and J dropped 2; count of bases not matched to a gene: 10. This CDR3 is 18 amino acids long. CDR1 and CDR2 (germline): PRHDT, FYEKMQ (reference sequence). The CDR3 loop is CASSLRLGQGKTGNTIYF. For the CDR3, the DNA is TGTGCCAGCAGCTTAAGACTGGGACAGGGTAAAACTGGAAACACCATATATTTT.

The chain employs TRBV4-3 and TRBJ2-7, with D possibly TRBD2 on 5 matching bases. The germline V and J ends were trimmed by 0 bases and 3 bases, with 9 bases remaining between them. CDR3 length: 14 amino acids. Germline V CDR1 and CDR2: LGHNA, YSLEER. CDR3 residues: CASSQDHGVYEQYF. DNA of the CDR3: TGCGCCAGCAGCCAAGATCACGGGGTCTACGAGCAGTACTTC.

V gene TRBV2 combines with J gene TRBJ1-1; 9 positions match TRBD1. Trimming at V came to 3 bases and at J to 3 bases, leaving 5 bases not matched to a gene. CDR1 SNHLY and CDR2 FYNNEI come from the germline V gene. CDR3 length equals 15 residues. The CDR3, as DNA: TGTGCCAGCAGTGACTGGGACAGGGCCGACACTGAAGCTTTCTTT. Translating gives CASSDWDRADTEAFF.

This clone occurred a few times. This sequence joins TRBV7-2 and TRBJ1-3; TRBD1 might be the D (5 bases). This CDR3 is built from 16 residues. From germline, CDR1 is SGHTA and CDR2 FQGNSA. V dropped 5 bases and J dropped 0 bases, with 14 bases sitting between them. The CDR3 region is CASSNVAGGSGNTIYF. The CDR3 DNA is TGTGCCAGCAGCAACGTTGCCGGGGGCTCTGGAAACACCATATATTTT. The entire variable domain, with the rest obtained from reference TRBV7-2 and TRBJ1-3, is as follows: GAGVSQSPSNKVTEKGKDVELRCDPISGHTALYWYRQSLGQGLEFLIYFQGNSAPDKSGLPSDRFSAERTGGSVSTLTIQRTQQEDSAVYLCASSNVAGGSGNTIYFGEGSWLTVV.

The chain carries TRBV12-5 and TRBJ2-1, with 7 bases aligning to TRBD1. The ends lost 2 bases at V and 0 bases at J; junction bases unmatched: 1. Germline CDR1 and CDR2: LGHNT and FRNRAP. The CDR3 length is 15 residues. CDR3 sequence reads: CASGLYRGSYNEQFF. CDR3 in DNA: TGTGCTAGTGGTTTGTACAGGGGCTCCTACAATGAGCAGTTCTTC. Filled out from reference TRBV12-5 and TRBJ2-1, the complete variable domain reads DARVTQTPRHKVTEMGQEVTMRCQPILGHNTVFWYRQTMMQGLELLAYFRNRAPLDDSGMPKDRFSAEMPDATLATLKIQPSEPRDSAVYFCASGLYRGSYNEQFFGPGTRLTVL.

The chain couples TRBV9 to TRBJ1-5; D perhaps matches TRBD1 (5 bases). Germline V lookup: CDR1 SGDLS, CDR2 YYNGEE. V gave up 3 bases and J gave up 9 bases, with 13 bases separating them. The CDR3 loop spans 13 amino acids. The CDR3 DNA sequence: TGTGCCAGCAGCGCGGAGGGGTTGGGGCCCCAGCATTTT. Translating gives CASSAEGLGPQHF.

This clone was seen a few times. The chain uses TRBV21-1 and TRBJ2-2; TRBD2, the table's D call, was not compared with the DNA. TRBV21-1 is an annotated pseudogene. This CDR3 is built from 19 residues. The CDR3 region has the DNA TGTGCCAGCAGCAAAGGAGGTCAGATTCTTAACTCGAACACCGGGGAGCTGTTTTTT. This encodes CASSKGGQILNSNTGELFF.

V is TRBV9 and J is TRBJ1-2; tentative D call: TRBD1 (5 bases). Germline V gene lookup returns CDR1 SGDLS and CDR2 YYNGEE. The CDR3 sequence is 14 residues long. V was shortened by 5 bases and J by 4 bases, with 15 bases between the two germline ends. The CDR3, as DNA: TGTGCCAGCAGTACCTGGGGGGTCCCCTATGGCTACACCTTC. This encodes CASSTWGVPYGYTF.

The chain combines TRBV9 with TRBJ2-7; no firm D call. In germline, CDR1 is SGDLS, CDR2 YYNGEE. Trimming removed 0 bases from V and 0 bases from J, with 13 bases in between. This CDR3 has 16 amino acids. As DNA, the CDR3 is TGTGCCAGCAGCGTAGGCCCCTCGCGATTCTCCTACGAGCAGTACTTC. It is translated as CASSVGPSRFSYEQYF.

V usage is TRBV6-6 and J usage is TRBJ2-1, with 11 positions matching TRBD2. Germline lookup yields CDR1 MNHNY and CDR2 SVGAGI (reference sequence). V dropped 5 bases and J dropped 8; count of bases not matched to a gene: 23. This CDR3 comprises 20 residues. CDR3 in amino acids: CASSRGMGASGGLTAYEQFF. The DNA of the CDR3 is TGTGCCAGCAGTCGGGGAATGGGGGCTAGCGGGGGGCTAACCGCGTATGAGCAGTTCTTC.

The chain uses TRBV3-1 (or the pseudogene TRBV3-2) and TRBJ1-3; the D gene is possibly TRBD1 (5 bases). V was cut by 3 bases and J by 2 bases, with 11 bases left in between. The CDR3 has 15 amino acids. CDR1 LGHDT and CDR2 YNNKEL come from the germline V gene (reference sequence). CDR3 loop: CASSHPSGPGNTIYF. CDR3 DNA: TGTGCCAGCAGCCACCCATCAGGGCCTGGAAACACCATATATTTT.

This rearrangement joins TRBV9 to TRBJ2-5, with TRBD1 identical over 8 bases. The germline V gene has CDR1 SGDLS and CDR2 YYNGEE. The ends lost 2 bases at V and 5 bases at J; junction bases unmatched: 5. The CDR3 spans 14 residues. The CDR3 DNA reads as TGTGCCAGCAGCGTGGACAGGGAGTTGGAGACCCAGTACTTC. Amino acids: CASSVDRELETQYF. Complete variable domain (other parts from reference TRBV9 and TRBJ2-5): DSGVTQTPKHLITATGQRVTLRCSPRSGDLSVYWYQQSLDQGLQFLIQYYNGEERAKGNILERFSAQQFPDLHSELNLSSLELGDSALYFCASSVDRELETQYFGPGTRLLVL.

This clone came up a few times. V is TRBV9 and J is TRBJ1-2; a possible D gene is TRBD1 (5 bases). The length of the CDR3 is 14 residues. Germline loops: CDR1 SGDLS, CDR2 YYNGEE. V lost 1 base, J lost 4 bases, and 11 bases lay in between. The CDR3 protein is CASSVMGEGYGYTF. The CDR3 DNA sequence: TGTGCCAGCAGCGTAATGGGGGAGGGCTATGGCTACACCTTC.

V and J are TRBV9 and TRBJ2-5; D is perhaps TRBD2 (6 bases). Germline loops: CDR1 SGDLS, CDR2 YYNGEE. The CDR3 is 15 residues long. Trimming stripped 0 bases from V and 4 bases from J, with 13 bases between. CDR3: CASSVAGRRGETQYF. The DNA for the CDR3 is TGTGCCAGCAGCGTAGCTGGCCGGCGGGGAGAGACCCAGTACTTC.